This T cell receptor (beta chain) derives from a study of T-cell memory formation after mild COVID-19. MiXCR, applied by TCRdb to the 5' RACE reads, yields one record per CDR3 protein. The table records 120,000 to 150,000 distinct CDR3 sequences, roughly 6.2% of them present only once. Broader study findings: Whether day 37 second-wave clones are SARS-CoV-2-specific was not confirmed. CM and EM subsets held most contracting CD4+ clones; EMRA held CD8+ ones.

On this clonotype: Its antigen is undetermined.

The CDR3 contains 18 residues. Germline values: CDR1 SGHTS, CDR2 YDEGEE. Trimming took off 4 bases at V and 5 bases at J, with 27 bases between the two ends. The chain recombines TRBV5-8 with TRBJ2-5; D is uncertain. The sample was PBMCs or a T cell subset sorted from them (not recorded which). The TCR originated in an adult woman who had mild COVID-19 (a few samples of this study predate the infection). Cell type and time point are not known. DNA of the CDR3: TGTGCCAGCAGCAAATCACATAAAATTTCGACTGGATCTGAGACCCAGTACTTC. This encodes CASSKSHKISTGSETQYF.